This passage covers 21 T cell receptor beta chains from one sample sequenced in a study of blood T cell repertoires in COVID-19. Only in-frame clones appear in the TCRdb table, and some are missing; sequencing was by immunoSEQ multiplex PCR. The sample contains over 100,000 clones, 79% of which appear only once. Material for sequencing was peripheral blood. All receptors derive from a woman over 75 with acute or convalescent COVID-19.

The chain employs TRBV19 and TRBJ1-1, with D possibly matching TRBD1 (6 bases). Trimming removed 1 base from V and 4 bases from J, with 10 bases in between. CDR1 is LNHDA and CDR2 is SQIVND in the germline V gene (reference sequence). The CDR3 extends over 14 amino acids. The CDR3 DNA reads as TGTGCCAGTAGTATAGGGGCCAGGGGCACTGAAGCTTTCTTT. It yields the protein CASSIGARGTEAFF.

The chain links TRBV5-6 to TRBJ1-5; D uncertain. Trimming pared 0 bases from V and 0 bases from J, leaving 10 bases between. Germline V gene data show CDR1 as SGHDT and CDR2 as YYEEEE. This CDR3 is built from 16 residues. The chain's CDR3 is CASSLGSGNSNQPQHF. As DNA, the CDR3 is TGTGCCAGCAGCTTGGGGTCGGGAAATAGCAATCAGCCCCAGCATTTT.

This sequence joins TRBV28 and TRBJ1-1; D is unresolved. The germline V gene has CDR1 MDHEN and CDR2 SYDVKM. V dropped 6 bases and J dropped 0 bases, with 17 bases sitting between them. CDR3 size: 16 residues. In DNA form, the CDR3 reads TGTGCCAGCAGCGAGCGGATGAGTTTCATGAACACTGAAGCTTTCTTT. This sequence encodes CASSERMSFMNTEAFF.

This clone occurred a few times. This chain uses TRBV19 with TRBJ1-5; D not certain. The CDR3 is 14 residues long. Trimming pared 3 bases from V and 2 bases from J, leaving 8 bases between. Germline CDR1 reads LNHDA; CDR2 reads SQIVND (reference sequence). DNA for the CDR3: TGTGCCAGTAGTATCGCACGCGGCAATCAGCCCCAGCATTTT. This gives the protein CASSIARGNQPQHF. Drawing the rest from reference TRBV19 and TRBJ1-5, the complete variable domain is DGGITQSPKYLFRKEGQNVTLSCEQNLNHDAMYWYRQDPGQGLRLIYYSQIVNDFQKGDIAEGYSVSREKKESFPLTVTSAQKNPTAFYLCASSIARGNQPQHFGDGTRLSIL.

The chain uses TRBV5-4 and TRBJ1-1, with 7 bases fitting TRBD1. The CDR3 is made up of 14 amino acids. From germline, CDR1 is SGHNT and CDR2 YYREEE (reference sequence). The V segment lost 4 bases and the J segment 7 bases; nucleotides outside the gene matches: 10. The CDR3 DNA reads as TGTGCCAGCAGCCACCAAACAGGGGATGGTGAAGCTTTCTTT. It encodes CASSHQTGDGEAFF.

This clone was recorded once. The J gene is TRBJ1-1, the V gene TRBV5-5; unclear D gene. The V gene's germline CDR1 is SGHKS and CDR2 YYEKEE (reference sequence). CDR3 length equals 17 residues. V lost 1 base to trimming and J lost 0 bases, with 16 bases between them. The CDR3: CASSLLGVVVVNTEAFF. CDR3 DNA: TGTGCCAGCAGCTTGTTGGGCGTGGTGGTCGTGAACACTGAAGCTTTCTTT.

The V call is TRBV7-2, the J call TRBJ2-7, with a possible D match to TRBD1 (6 bases). Germline CDR1 is SGHTA and CDR2 is FQGNSA. Deletions cut 1 base from V and 6 bases from J, with 10 bases between. The CDR3 consists of 13 residues. CDR3 loop: CASSLVTGSEQYF. In DNA form, the CDR3 reads TGTGCCAGCAGCTTAGTAACAGGGAGCGAGCAGTACTTC.

V is TRBV15 and J is TRBJ2-7; 8 bases are a match to TRBD2. The CDR3 runs to 15 residues. In germline, CDR1 is LNHNV, CDR2 YYDKDF (reference sequence). J gave up 5 bases and V 4 bases, and 10 bases lay outside the gene matches. The CDR3 region is CATSMGLLAVNEQYF. For the CDR3, the DNA is TGTGCCACCAGCATGGGTCTACTAGCGGTAAACGAGCAGTACTTC.

The chain joins TRBV7-2 to TRBJ1-5, with D unclear. Germline loops: CDR1 SGHTA, CDR2 FQGNSA. This CDR3 has 12 residues. V was clipped by 1 base and J by 6 bases, with 4 bases between them. CDR3 sequence: CASSLDIQPQHF. In DNA form, the CDR3 reads TGTGCCAGCAGCTTAGATATTCAGCCCCAGCATTTT.

This chain links TRBV6-5 with TRBJ2-1, with a possible D match to TRBD2 (5 bases). CDR1 is MNHEY, CDR2 SVGAGI, per germline. V was clipped by 4 bases and J by 0 bases, with 13 bases between them. This CDR3 has 16 residues. The chain's CDR3 is CASSSPRVPSYNEQFF. In DNA, the CDR3 is TGTGCCAGCAGTTCCCCGCGGGTCCCCTCCTACAATGAGCAGTTCTTC.

V is TRBV19 and J is TRBJ2-1; D is undetermined. Trimming left V 3 bases short and J 2 bases short, with 11 bases between. Germline V gene lookup returns CDR1 LNHDA and CDR2 SQIVND (reference sequence). The CDR3 runs 15 residues. CDR3 amino acids: CASSISGVPYNEQFF. Here the CDR3 DNA reads TGTGCCAGTAGTATTTCCGGAGTACCCTACAATGAGCAGTTCTTC.

The genes are TRBV7-9 and TRBJ1-6; a possible D gene is TRBD1 (5 bases). Trimming took off 3 bases at V and 6 bases at J, with 9 bases between the two ends. Germline lookup yields CDR1 SEHNR and CDR2 FQNEAQ (reference sequence). CDR3 size: 14 residues. The CDR3 spells CASSLEGANSPLHF. CDR3 bases: TGTGCCAGCAGCTTGGAAGGGGCTAATTCACCCCTCCACTTT.

This clone was observed a handful of times. The rearrangement joins TRBV11-2 to TRBJ1-5, with D tentatively TRBD1 (5 bases). The germline V gene encodes CDR1 SGHAT and CDR2 FQNNGV. Trimming stripped 4 bases from V and 2 bases from J, with 6 bases between. The CDR3 is made up of 13 amino acids. CDR3 residues: CASSSQGNQPQHF. DNA of the CDR3: TGTGCCAGCAGCTCACAGGGCAATCAGCCCCAGCATTTT. The full variable domain, in which reference TRBV11-2 and TRBJ1-5 provide the parts outside the CDR3, is EAGVAQSPRYKIIEKRQSVAFWCNPISGHATLYWYQQILGQGPKLLIQFQNNGVVDDSQLPKDRFSAERLKGVDSTLKIQPAKLEDSAVYLCASSSQGNQPQHFGDGTRLSIL.

The CDR3 DNA follows: TGCGCCAGCAGCTTGAGAGAGCATAATGGCTACACCTTC. Translation gives CASSLREHNGYTF. The rearrangement uses TRBV5-1 and TRBJ1-2; D ambiguous. This CDR3 contains 13 residues. From germline, CDR1 is SGHRS and CDR2 YFSETQ. V was clipped by 1 base and J by 6 bases, with 10 bases between them.

The genes are TRBV20-1 and TRBJ1-1, with D tentatively TRBD1 (5 bases). The V end was cut by 7 bases, the J end by 0 bases, with 21 bases between. The CDR3 contains 16 residues. From germline, CDR1 is DFQATT and CDR2 SNEGSKA (reference sequence). CDR3 in DNA: TGCAGTGTTAGTGCCCGCAGGGTCATCGTGAACACTGAAGCTTTCTTT. The encoded protein is CSVSARRVIVNTEAFF.

This rearrangement joins TRBV6-5 to TRBJ1-6, with 8 nucleotides matching TRBD1. Germline CDR1 is MNHEY and CDR2 is SVGAGI. The CDR3 contains 14 residues. The V segment lost 8 bases and the J segment 7 bases; nucleotides outside the gene matches: 7. The CDR3 region is CASDPRQGNSPLHF. The CDR3 DNA follows: TGTGCCAGCGACCCCCGACAGGGGAATTCACCCCTCCACTTT.

This clone was detected ten times or more. The V gene is TRBV5-1, the J gene TRBJ2-2; 8 nucleotides match TRBD1. Germline trimming cut 5 bases from V and 6 bases from J; bases unmatched to any gene: 15. CDR1 is SGHRS, CDR2 YFSETQ, per germline. This CDR3 is built from 17 residues. In nucleotides, the CDR3 is TGCGCCAGCAGTCCAGGACAGGGAATATCCTCGGCCGGGGAGCTGTTTTTT. Translation gives CASSPGQGISSAGELFF.

The gene calls are TRBV28 and TRBJ2-7; D remains ambiguous. Trimming took off 4 bases at V and 3 bases at J, with 7 bases between the two ends. The CDR3 is made up of 12 amino acids. From germline, CDR1 is MDHEN and CDR2 SYDVKM. CDR3: CASSSLLYEQYF. The CDR3 nucleotides read TGTGCCAGCAGTTCCTTACTCTACGAGCAGTACTTC.

V gene TRBV4-1 combines with J gene TRBJ1-4; D gene unclear. Trimming left V 2 bases short and J 0 bases short, with 10 bases between. Looked up from germline, CDR1 is MGHRA and CDR2 is YSYEKL. The CDR3 contains 16 residues. Written as DNA, the CDR3 is TGCGCCAGCAGCCAACCCAACAGAGCAACTAATGAAAAACTGTTTTTT. Encoded protein: CASSQPNRATNEKLFF.

The rearrangement joins TRBV2 to TRBJ2-1; D possibly corresponds to TRBD1 (9 bases). V lost 6 bases and J 9 bases, leaving 18 bases between the germline ends. Germline CDR1 is SNHLY and CDR2 is FYNNEI. This CDR3 has 14 amino acids. CDR3 in amino acids: CASRRTGAGGEQFF. The CDR3 coding sequence is TGTGCCAGCAGACGGACAGGGGCGGGGGGTGAGCAGTTCTTC.

Concerning this clone itself: The junction does not match germline at one end; this may be a read error. The sample holds other DNA sequences that translate to the same CDR3. V gene TRBV13 combines with J gene TRBJ2-6; 8 bases are shared with TRBD1. Germline CDR1 is PRHDT and CDR2 is FYEKMQ (reference sequence). The CDR3 runs 14 residues. CDR3 DNA sequence: TGTGCCAGCAGGGTACAGGGGGGAGGCAACGTTCTGACTTTC. Protein product: CASRVQGGGNVLTF.